Listed below are T cell receptor beta chains from one sample, sequenced in a study of regulatory T cells in long-lasting Graves disease. In TCRdb, the multiplex PCR reads were re-called with MiXCR into one record per CDR3 protein. Seen here are fewer than 650,000 distinct CDR3 sequences, about 16% observed once, and the top ten hold more than 10%. This same sample was also taken into another study, of T cells in Graves' hyperthyroidism and ophthalmopathy.

This material consisted of peripheral blood mononuclear cells (PBMCs), taken at new diagnosis, from a patient treated with antithyroid drugs. The receptors derive from a man aged 18 to 35 with Graves disease. CDR3s include the opening cysteine and the closing phenylalanine or tryptophan. The D gene is left open where the match is weak. Size tells how often a clone was seen (once, few, many) or the class of an expanded clone, and some rows leave it out.

size,D,J,V,DNA,CDR3
.,TRBD2,TRBJ2-7,TRBV5-1,TGCGCCAGCAGCTCTGACGGGACTAGCGGGAGCGAGCAGTACTTC,CASSSDGTSGSEQYF
few,TRBD2,TRBJ2-7,TRBV6-2/TRBV6-3,TGTGCCAGCAGGGGGGGACTAGCGGGAGCTAGGTACGAGCAGTACTTC,CASRGGLAGARYEQYF
.,TRBD2,TRBJ2-2,TRBV5-1,TGCGCCAGCAGCTTGGAAGGTTTTAGCGGGAGAATGAGGGGCGGGGAGCTGTTTTTT,CASSLEGFSGRMRGGELFF
.,TRBD1,TRBJ2-7,TRBV5-1,TGCGCCAGCAGCCATGGGGACAGGGTATCAGACTACGAGCAGTACTTC,CASSHGDRVSDYEQYF
few,.,TRBJ2-7,TRBV20-1,TGCAGTGTAAAGGGGCTACCCCGCGAGCAGTACTTC,CSVKGLPREQYF
few,.,TRBJ2-2,TRBV30,TGTGCCTGGAGTGGGATCCAGAACACCGGGGAGCTGTTTTTT,CAWSGIQNTGELFF
few,TRBD1,TRBJ1-5,TRBV28,TGTGCCAGCAGTCCCGCCCTCCAGACAGGGGATTCTATAAGCAATCAGCCCCAGCATTTT,CASSPALQTGDSISNQPQHF
.,.,TRBJ2-5,TRBV20-1,TGCAGTGCTAGATCTCGGCAGGTCCAAGAGACCCAGTACTTC,CSARSRQVQETQYF
many,TRBD2,TRBJ2-1,TRBV5-1,TGCGCCAGCAGCACCCGTCTAGCGGGAGTAAACAATGAGCAGTTCTTC,CASSTRLAGVNNEQFF
few,TRBD1,TRBJ2-3,TRBV24-1,TGTGCCACCAGTGATTCGACAGGGGGCGGACATACGCAGTATTTT,CATSDSTGGGHTQYF
few,.,TRBJ2-5,TRBV20-1,TGCAGTGCCGATACCTTACAGGGTCCGGAGACCCAGTACTTC,CSADTLQGPETQYF
many,.,TRBJ2-5,TRBV28,TGTGCCAGCAGTTTTGGGGGCAATTGGGAGACCCAGTACTTC,CASSFGGNWETQYF
few,TRBD1,TRBJ2-2,TRBV6-1,TGTGCCAGCAGTGAACTTAAATTCAGGGGGAGTACCGGGGAGCTGTTTTTT,CASSELKFRGSTGELFF